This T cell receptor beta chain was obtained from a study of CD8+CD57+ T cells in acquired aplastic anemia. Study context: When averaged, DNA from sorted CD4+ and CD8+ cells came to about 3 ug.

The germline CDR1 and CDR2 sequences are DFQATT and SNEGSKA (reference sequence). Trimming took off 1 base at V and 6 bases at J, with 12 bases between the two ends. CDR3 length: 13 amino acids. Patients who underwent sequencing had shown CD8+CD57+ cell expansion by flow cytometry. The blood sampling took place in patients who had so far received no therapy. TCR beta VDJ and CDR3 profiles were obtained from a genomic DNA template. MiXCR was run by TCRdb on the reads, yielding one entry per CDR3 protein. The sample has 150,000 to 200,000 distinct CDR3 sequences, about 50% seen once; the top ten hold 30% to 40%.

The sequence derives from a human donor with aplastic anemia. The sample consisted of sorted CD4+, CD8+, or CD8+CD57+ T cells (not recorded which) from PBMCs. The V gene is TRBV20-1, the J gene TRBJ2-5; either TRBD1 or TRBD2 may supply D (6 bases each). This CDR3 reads CSARVWGAQTQYF. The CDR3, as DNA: TGCAGTGCTAGAGTTTGGGGGGCCCAGACCCAGTACTTC.